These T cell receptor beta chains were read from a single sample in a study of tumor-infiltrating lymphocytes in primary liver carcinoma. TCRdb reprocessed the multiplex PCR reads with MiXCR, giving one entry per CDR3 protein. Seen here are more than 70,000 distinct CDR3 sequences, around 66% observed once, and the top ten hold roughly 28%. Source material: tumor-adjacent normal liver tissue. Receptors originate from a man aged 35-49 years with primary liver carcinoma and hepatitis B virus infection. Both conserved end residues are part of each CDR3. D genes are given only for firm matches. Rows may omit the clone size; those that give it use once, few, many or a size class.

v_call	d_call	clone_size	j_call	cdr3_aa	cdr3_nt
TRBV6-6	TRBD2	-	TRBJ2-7	CASSYASGRSERYF	TGTGCCAGCAGTTATGCCAGCGGGAGGAGCGAGCGGTACTTC
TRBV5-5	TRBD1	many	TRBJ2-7	CASSLTDRGPYEQYF	TGTGCCAGCAGCTTGACGGACAGGGGACCCTACGAGCAGTACTTC
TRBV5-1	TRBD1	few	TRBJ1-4	CASSYGQGLNEKLFF	TGCGCCAGCAGCTACGGACAGGGGCTAAATGAAAAACTGTTTTTT
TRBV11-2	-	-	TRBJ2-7	CAGSSNRNFYEQYF	TGTGCCGGCAGCTCTAACAGGAACTTCTACGAGCAGTACTTC
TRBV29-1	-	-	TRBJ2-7	CSVTKDSYERYF	TGCAGCGTCACCAAGGATAGCTACGAGCGGTACTTC
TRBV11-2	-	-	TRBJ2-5	CACRFEGETQYF	TGTGCCTGCAGATTTGAGGGGGAGACTCAGTACTTC
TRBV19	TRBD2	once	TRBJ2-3	CASSQRSTSGSGGADMQYF	TGTGCCAGTAGCCAGCGATCTACGAGCGGGAGTGGGGGGGCAGATATGCAGTATTTT
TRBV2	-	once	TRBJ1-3	CASNGVPGFDSGNSIYF	TGTGCCAGCAACGGAGTTCCAGGCTTTGACTCTGGAAACTCCATATATTTT
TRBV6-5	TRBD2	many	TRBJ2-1	CASRYRTSATHNEQFF	TGTGCCAGCCGATACCGGACTAGCGCAACCCACAATGAGCAGTTCTTC
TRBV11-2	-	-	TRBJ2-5	CAIGLARAGPPLETQYF	TGTGCCATCGGCTTAGCGAGGGCGGGACCGCCTCTAGAGACCCAGTACTTC
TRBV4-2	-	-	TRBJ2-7	CVSSQEASGVSYEQYF	TGTGTCAGTAGCCAAGAGGCTAGTGGGGTTTCCTACGAGCAGTACTTC
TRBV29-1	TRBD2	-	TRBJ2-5	CSVEDRLPGGPETQYF	TGCAGCGTAGAAGATCGCCTACCGGGAGGTCCAGAGACCCAGTACTTC
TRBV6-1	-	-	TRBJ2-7	CASSVLGGYGQYF	TGTGCCAGCAGTGTACTGGGGGGCTACGGGCAGTACTTC
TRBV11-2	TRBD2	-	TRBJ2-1	CASSLELLAGSNVQFF	TGCGCCAGCAGCTTAGAGCTCCTAGCGGGAAGCAATGTGCAGTTCTTC
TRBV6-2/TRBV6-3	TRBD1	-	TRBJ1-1	CASCHGTGMGRGTEAFF	TGTGCCAGCTGTCACGGGACAGGGATGGGTCGGGGAACTGAAGCTTTCTTT
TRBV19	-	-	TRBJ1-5	CASSITGTFDQPQHF	TGTGCTAGTAGTATAACAGGAACTTTCGATCAGCCCCAGCATTTT
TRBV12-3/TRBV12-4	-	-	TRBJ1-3	CASSPRDEAGILVGGNTIYF	TGTGCCAGCAGCCCCAGGGACGAGGCAGGGATCTTAGTGGGTGGAAACACCATATATTTC
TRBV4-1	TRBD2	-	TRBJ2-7	CVSGQDTGGGFEQYF	TGCGTCAGCGGCCAAGATACGGGAGGAGGGTTCGAGCAGTACTTC
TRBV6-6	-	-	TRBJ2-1	CVSSYVESGQFF	TGTGTCAGCAGTTACGTAGAATCTGGGCAGTTCTTC
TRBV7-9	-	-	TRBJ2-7	CASNIWAGSPAPTNEQYF	TGTGCAAGCAACATTTGGGCCGGATCACCCGCCCCCACCAACGAGCAGTACTTC
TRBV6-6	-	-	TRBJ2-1	CASSSGSSNEQFF	TGTGCCAGCAGTTCCGGGAGTTCAAATGAGCAGTTCTTC
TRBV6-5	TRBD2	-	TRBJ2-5	CASSYLSSSGSQETQYF	TGTGCCAGCAGTTACTTGAGTAGTAGCGGGTCCCAAGAGACCCAGTACTTC
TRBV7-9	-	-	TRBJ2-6	CASSPDRLSSGAKVLTF	TGTGCCAGCAGCCCCGACAGGTTAAGCTCTGGGGCCAAGGTCCTGACTTTC
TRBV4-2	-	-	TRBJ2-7	CASSQSADTEQYF	TGTGCTAGCAGCCAATCCGCGGATACCGAGCAGTACTTC
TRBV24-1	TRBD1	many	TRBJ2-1	CATSAGTGPRIGNEQFF	TGTGCCACCAGTGCCGGGACAGGGCCACGTATTGGTAATGAGCAGTTCTTC
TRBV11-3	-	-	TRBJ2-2	CASSSQGDWNTGELFF	TGTGCCAGCAGCTCACAAGGGGACTGGAACACCGGGGAGCTGTTTTTT
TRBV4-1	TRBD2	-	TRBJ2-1	CASSQPKLAGNINEQFF	TGCGCGAGCAGCCAACCCAAATTAGCGGGGAATATTAATGAGCAGTTCTTC
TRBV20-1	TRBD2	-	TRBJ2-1	CRARDLGTSGRLGEQFF	TGCAGAGCTAGAGATCTCGGGACTAGCGGGAGATTGGGTGAGCAGTTCTTC
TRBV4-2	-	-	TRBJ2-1	CASSQVFGANEQFF	TGTGCCAGCAGCCAAGTTTTCGGAGCGAATGAGCAGTTCTTC
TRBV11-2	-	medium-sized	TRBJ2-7	CASSGTLGLICLNEQYF	TGTGCCAGCAGCGGAACCCTGGGGCTGATTTGCCTAAACGAGCAGTACTTC
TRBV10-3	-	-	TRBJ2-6	CAISGSRGADSGANVLTF	TGTGCCATCAGTGGTTCGAGGGGGGCAGACTCTGGGGCCAACGTCCTGACTTTC
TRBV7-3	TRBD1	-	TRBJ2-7	CASSISPGTGYEQYF	TGTGCCAGCAGCATTTCCCCCGGGACAGGCTACGAGCAGTACTTC
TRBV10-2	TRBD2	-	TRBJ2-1	CVSSVPCGGGGSYNEQFF	TGCGTCAGCAGTGTCCCCTGCGGGGGGGGAGGCTCCTACAATGAGCAGTTCTTC
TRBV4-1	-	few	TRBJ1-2	CASSHQDGNYGYTF	TGCGCCAGCAGCCATCAGGACGGGAACTATGGCTACACCTTC
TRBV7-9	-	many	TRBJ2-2	CASSSEITGELFF	TGTGCCAGCAGCTCCGAGATCACCGGGGAGCTGTTTTTT
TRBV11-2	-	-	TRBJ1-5	CASSIVGVTGSNQLQHF	TGTGCCAGCAGCATAGTAGGGGTAACAGGGAGCAATCAGCTCCAGCATTTT
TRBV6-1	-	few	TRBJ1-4	CASSGACLATNEKLFF	TGTGCCAGCAGTGGAGCGTGTCTGGCAACTAATGAAAAACTGTTTTTT
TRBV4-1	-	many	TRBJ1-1	CASSHVFRSNTEAFF	TGCGCCAGCAGCCATGTGTTTCGGTCGAACACTGAAGCTTTCTTT
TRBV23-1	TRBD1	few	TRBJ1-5	CASTDTDRSNQPQHF	TGCGCCAGCACCGATACGGACAGGAGCAATCAGCCCCAGCATTTT
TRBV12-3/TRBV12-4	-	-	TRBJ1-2	CASSLGTTNYGCTF	TGTGCCAGCAGTTTAGGGACAACTAACTATGGCTGTACCTTC
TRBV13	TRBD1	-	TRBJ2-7	CASSPLPDRTYEQYF	TGTGCCAGCAGCCCCCTGCCGGACAGGACCTACGAGCAGTACTTC
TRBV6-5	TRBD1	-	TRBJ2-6	CVSRHGTGTGANVLTF	TGTGTCAGCAGACACGGGACAGGGACTGGGGCCAACGTCCTGACTTTC
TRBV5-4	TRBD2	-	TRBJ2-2	CACTSTSANTGDLFF	TGTGCCTGCACCTCGACTAGCGCGAACACCGGGGATCTGTTTTTT
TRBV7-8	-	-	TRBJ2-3	CASSPATWADAQYF	TGTGCCAGCAGCCCTGCCACGTGGGCAGATGCGCAGTATTTT
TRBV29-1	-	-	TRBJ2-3	CSVEGGTSITDTQYF	TGCAGCGTCGAGGGCGGGACCAGCATCACAGATACGCAGTATTTT
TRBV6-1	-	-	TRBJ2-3	CASSEAKTTDTQYF	TGTGCCAGCAGTGAAGCGAAGACAACAGATACACAGTATTTT
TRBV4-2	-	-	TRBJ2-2	CASSTRGYTGELFF	TGTGCCAGCAGCACAAGGGGCTACACCGGGGAGTTGTTTTTT
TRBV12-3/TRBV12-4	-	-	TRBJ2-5	CASSGKGESQYF	TGTGCCAGCAGTGGAAAGGGAGAGTCCCAGTACTTC
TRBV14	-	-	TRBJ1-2	CASSQSGSPGYGYTF	TGTGCCAGCAGCCAATCGGGATCTCCGGGCTACGGCTACACCTTC